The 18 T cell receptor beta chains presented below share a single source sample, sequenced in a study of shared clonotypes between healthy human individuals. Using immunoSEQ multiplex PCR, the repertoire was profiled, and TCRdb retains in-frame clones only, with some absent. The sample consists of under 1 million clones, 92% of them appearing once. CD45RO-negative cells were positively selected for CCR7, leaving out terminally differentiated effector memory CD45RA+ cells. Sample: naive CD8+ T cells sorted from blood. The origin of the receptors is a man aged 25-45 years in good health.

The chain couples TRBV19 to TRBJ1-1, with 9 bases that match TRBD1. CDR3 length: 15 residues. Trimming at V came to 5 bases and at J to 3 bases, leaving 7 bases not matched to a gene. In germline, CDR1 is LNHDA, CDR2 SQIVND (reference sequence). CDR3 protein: CASSAGTGTYTEAFF. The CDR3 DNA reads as TGTGCCAGTAGTGCCGGGACAGGGACGTACACTGAAGCTTTCTTT.

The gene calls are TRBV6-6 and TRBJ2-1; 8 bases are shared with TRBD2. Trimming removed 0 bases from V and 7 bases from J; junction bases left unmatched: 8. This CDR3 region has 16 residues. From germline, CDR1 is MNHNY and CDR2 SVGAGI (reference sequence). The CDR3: CASSYSWSGSANEQFF. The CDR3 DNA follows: TGTGCCAGCAGTTACTCGTGGAGCGGGAGTGCGAATGAGCAGTTCTTC.

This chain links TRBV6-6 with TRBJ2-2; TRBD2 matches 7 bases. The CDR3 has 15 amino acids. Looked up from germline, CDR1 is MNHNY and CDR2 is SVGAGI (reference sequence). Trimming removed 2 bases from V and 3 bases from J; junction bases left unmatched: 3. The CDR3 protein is CASSYTAGYTGELFF. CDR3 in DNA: TGTGCCAGCAGTTACACAGCGGGATACACCGGGGAGCTGTTTTTT.

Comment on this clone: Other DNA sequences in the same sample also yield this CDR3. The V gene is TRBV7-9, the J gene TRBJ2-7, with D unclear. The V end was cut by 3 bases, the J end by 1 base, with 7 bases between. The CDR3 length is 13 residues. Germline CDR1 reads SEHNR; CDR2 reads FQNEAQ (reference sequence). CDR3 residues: CASSLDESYEQYF. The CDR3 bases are TGTGCCAGCAGCTTGGACGAATCCTACGAGCAGTACTTC.

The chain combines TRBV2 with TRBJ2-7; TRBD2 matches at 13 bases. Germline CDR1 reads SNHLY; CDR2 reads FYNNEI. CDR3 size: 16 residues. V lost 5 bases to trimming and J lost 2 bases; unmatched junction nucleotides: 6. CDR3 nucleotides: TGTGCCAGCAGTCCTCATGGACTAGCGGGAGCCTACGAGCAGTACTTC. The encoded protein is CASSPHGLAGAYEQYF.

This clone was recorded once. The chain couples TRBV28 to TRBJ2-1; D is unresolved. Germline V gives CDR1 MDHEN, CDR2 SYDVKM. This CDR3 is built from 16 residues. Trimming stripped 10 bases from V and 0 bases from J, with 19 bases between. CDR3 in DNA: TGTGCCACCACAGAGGTTCTCCCGAGCTCCTACAATGAGCAGTTCTTC. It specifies CATTEVLPSSYNEQFF.

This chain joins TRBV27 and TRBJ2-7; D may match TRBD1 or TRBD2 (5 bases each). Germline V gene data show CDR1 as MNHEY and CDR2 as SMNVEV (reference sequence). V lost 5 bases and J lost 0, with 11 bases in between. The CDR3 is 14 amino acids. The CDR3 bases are TGTGCCAGCAGTGTGAGGGACGGCTCCTACGAGCAGTACTTC. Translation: CASSVRDGSYEQYF.

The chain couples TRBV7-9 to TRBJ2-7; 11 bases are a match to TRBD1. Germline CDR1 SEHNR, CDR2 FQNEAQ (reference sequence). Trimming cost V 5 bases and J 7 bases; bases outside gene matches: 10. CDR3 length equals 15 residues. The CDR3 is CASSPRPGTGGEQYF. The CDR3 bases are TGTGCCAGCAGCCCACGTCCCGGGACAGGGGGGGAGCAGTACTTC.

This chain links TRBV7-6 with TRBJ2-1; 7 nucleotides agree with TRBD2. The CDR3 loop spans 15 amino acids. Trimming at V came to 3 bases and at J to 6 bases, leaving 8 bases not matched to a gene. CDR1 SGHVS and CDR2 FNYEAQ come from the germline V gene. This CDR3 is CASSLGLAGGNEQFF. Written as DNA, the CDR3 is TGTGCCAGCAGCTTGGGGTTAGCGGGCGGCAATGAGCAGTTCTTC.

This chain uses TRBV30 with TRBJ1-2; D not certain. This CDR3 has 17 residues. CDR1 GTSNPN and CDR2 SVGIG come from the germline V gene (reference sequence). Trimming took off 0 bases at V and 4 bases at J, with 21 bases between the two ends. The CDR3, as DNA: TGTGCCTGGAGTGTACTCCCAACAGATTCACCACTCTATGGCTACACCTTC. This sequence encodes CAWSVLPTDSPLYGYTF.

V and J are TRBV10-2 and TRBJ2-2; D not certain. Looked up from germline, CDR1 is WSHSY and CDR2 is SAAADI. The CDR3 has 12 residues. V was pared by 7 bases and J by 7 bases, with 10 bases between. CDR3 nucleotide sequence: TGCGCCAGCATTCTCAGAAACGGGGAGCTGTTTTTT. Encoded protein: CASILRNGELFF.

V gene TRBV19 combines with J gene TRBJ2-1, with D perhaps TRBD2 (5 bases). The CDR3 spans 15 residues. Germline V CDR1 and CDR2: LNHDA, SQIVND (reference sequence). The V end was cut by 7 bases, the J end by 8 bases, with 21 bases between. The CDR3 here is CASTREREMIYEQFF. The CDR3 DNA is TGTGCCAGTACAAGGGAGAGAGAGATGATCTATGAGCAGTTCTTC.

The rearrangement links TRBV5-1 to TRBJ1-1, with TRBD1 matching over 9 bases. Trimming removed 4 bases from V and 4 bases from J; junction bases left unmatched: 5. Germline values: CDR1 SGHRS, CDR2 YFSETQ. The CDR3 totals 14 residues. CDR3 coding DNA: TGCGCCAGCAGCGAACAGGGGGCGCCCACTGAAGCTTTCTTT. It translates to CASSEQGAPTEAFF.

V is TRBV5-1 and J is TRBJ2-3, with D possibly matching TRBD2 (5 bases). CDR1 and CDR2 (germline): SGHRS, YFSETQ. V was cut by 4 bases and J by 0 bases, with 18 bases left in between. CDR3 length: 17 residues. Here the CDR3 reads CASSVAVGSLSTDTQYF. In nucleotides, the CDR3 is TGCGCCAGCAGCGTGGCGGTGGGGAGTCTTAGCACAGATACGCAGTATTTT.

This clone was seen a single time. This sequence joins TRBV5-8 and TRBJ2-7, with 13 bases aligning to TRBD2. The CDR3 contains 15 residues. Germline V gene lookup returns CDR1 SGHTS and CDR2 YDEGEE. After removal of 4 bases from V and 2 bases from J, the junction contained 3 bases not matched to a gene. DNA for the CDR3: TGTGCCAGCAGCCCGGGACTAGCGGGAACCTACGAGCAGTACTTC. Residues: CASSPGLAGTYEQYF.

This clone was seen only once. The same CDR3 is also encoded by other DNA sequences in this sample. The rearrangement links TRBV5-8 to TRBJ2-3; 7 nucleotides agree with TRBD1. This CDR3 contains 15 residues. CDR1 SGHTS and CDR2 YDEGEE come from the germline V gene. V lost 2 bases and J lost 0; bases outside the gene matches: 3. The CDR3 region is CASSLGTASTDTQYF. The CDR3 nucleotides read TGTGCCAGCAGCTTAGGGACAGCTAGCACAGATACGCAGTATTTT. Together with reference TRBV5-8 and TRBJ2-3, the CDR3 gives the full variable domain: EAGVTQSPTHLIKTRGQQATLRCSPISGHTSVYWYQQALGLGLQFLLWYDEGEERNRGNFPPRFSGRQFPNYSSELNVNALELEDSALYLCASSLGTASTDTQYFGPGTRLTVL.

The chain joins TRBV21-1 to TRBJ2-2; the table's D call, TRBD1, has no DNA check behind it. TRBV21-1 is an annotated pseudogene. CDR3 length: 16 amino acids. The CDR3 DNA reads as TGTGCCAGCAGCAAAGTTCTCGGGACAGATACCGGGGAGCTGTTTTTT. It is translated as CASSKVLGTDTGELFF.

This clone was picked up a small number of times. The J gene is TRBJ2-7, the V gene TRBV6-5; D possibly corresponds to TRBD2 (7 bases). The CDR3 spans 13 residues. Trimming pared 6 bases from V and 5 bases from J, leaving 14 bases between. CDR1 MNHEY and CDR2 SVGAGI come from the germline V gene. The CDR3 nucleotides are TGTGCCAGCAGCCCCAACGGGGGGCACGAGCAGTACTTC. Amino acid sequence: CASSPNGGHEQYF.